These 23 T cell receptor beta chains originate from one sample sequenced in a study of blood T cells in healthy people across ages. Through a sample-barcoded 5' primer and a J-beta primer mix, a second PCR was run for roughly 7 to 11 cycles. MiXCR was run by TCRdb on the 5' RACE reads, yielding one entry per CDR3 protein. The sample has 500,000 to 700,000 distinct CDR3 sequences, 25% to 35% seen once. Sequencing was done on a sample of blood. Every receptor here comes from an elderly woman in good health.

The chain employs TRBV6-1 and TRBJ1-2; 12 bases map to TRBD1. V lost 6 bases to trimming and J lost 5 bases; unmatched junction nucleotides: 7. The CDR3 has 15 amino acids. CDR1 and CDR2 (germline): MNHNS, SASEGT. This CDR3 is CASSLGTGGGYGYTF. DNA for the CDR3: TGTGCCAGCAGCCTAGGGACAGGGGGCGGTTATGGCTACACCTTC.

The rearrangement joins TRBV6-2 or TRBV6-3 to TRBJ1-1, with D tentatively TRBD1 (6 bases). Per the germline V gene, CDR1 is MNHEY and CDR2 is SVGEGT. Trimming cost V 0 bases and J 2 bases, with 13 bases left between them. The CDR3 has 16 residues. CDR3 bases: TGTGCCAGCAGTTACTCGGGCAGGGGATTCAACACTGAAGCTTTCTTT. It codes for CASSYSGRGFNTEAFF.

This clonotype occurred a few times. Germline is not matched at one junction end, which may reflect a read error. The rearrangement links TRBV6-1 to TRBJ2-1, with 8 bases lining up with TRBD1. The germline V gene has CDR1 MNHNS and CDR2 SASEGT. The CDR3 is 15 amino acids. CDR3 loop: CASREDRGGHNEQFF. CDR3 coding DNA: TGTGCCAGCAGAGAAGACAGGGGAGGCCACAATGAGCAGTTCTTC.

V and J are TRBV4-1 and TRBJ1-6, with 9 bases lining up with TRBD1. CDR1 MGHRA and CDR2 YSYEKL come from the germline V gene. The trim removed 0 bases at V and 9 bases at J, leaving 6 bases unmatched. The CDR3 sequence is 16 residues long. CDR3 nucleotide sequence: TGCGCCAGCAGCCAAGATGAGGACAGGGGTTTTTCACCCCTCCACTTT. This gives the protein CASSQDEDRGFSPLHF.

The sample holds many counts of this clonotype. This chain connects TRBV28 to TRBJ2-7; D unclear. This CDR3 is 14 amino acids long. The V gene lost 6 bases and the J gene lost 4 bases, with 16 bases spanning the gap. From germline, CDR1 is MDHEN and CDR2 SYDVKM. The chain's CDR3 is CASSNGREVYEQYF. As DNA, the CDR3 is TGTGCCAGCAGCAATGGTAGGGAAGTGTACGAGCAGTACTTC.

This clonotype was seen a few times. Since a much larger clone is just one base distant, this may be a read error. This chain uses TRBV5-1 with TRBJ2-5, with D maybe TRBD2 (5 bases). The germline gives CDR1 SGHRS, CDR2 YFSETQ. The CDR3 has 16 amino acids. Trimming pared 0 bases from V and 11 bases from J, leaving 23 bases between. CDR3 bases: TGCGCCAGCAGCTTGGATACGGGGTTTTCACACAATGAGCAGTACTTC. This gives the protein CASSLDTGFSHNEQYF.

This clonotype was counted at least ten times. The chain joins TRBV7-8 to TRBJ2-4; D might be TRBD1 (6 bases). V lost 2 bases and J lost 4, with 9 bases in between. The CDR3 loop spans 14 amino acids. Germline lookup yields CDR1 SGHVS and CDR2 FQNEAQ. CDR3 sequence (DNA): TGTGCCAGCAGCTTACGACAGGAGAAAAACATTCAGTACTTC. Its protein product is CASSLRQEKNIQYF.

This clonotype has only a few counts. The J gene is TRBJ2-3, the V gene TRBV30; TRBD1 matches at 9 bases. The CDR3 is 15 amino acids. Germline values: CDR1 GTSNPN, CDR2 SVGIG (reference sequence). J gave up 2 bases and V 5 bases, and 8 bases lay outside the gene matches. CDR3 sequence: CAWSGTGKVTDTQYF. Here the CDR3 DNA reads TGTGCCTGGTCCGGGACAGGGAAAGTCACAGATACGCAGTATTTT.

This clonotype was counted many times. The chain links TRBV10-3 to TRBJ1-2; 9 nucleotides align to TRBD1. This CDR3 region has 16 residues. V lost 2 bases to trimming and J lost 2 bases; unmatched junction nucleotides: 6. The germline gives CDR1 ENHRY, CDR2 SYGVKD. The CDR3 spells CAISEANRGRNYGYTF. The CDR3 nucleotides read TGTGCCATCAGTGAGGCGAACAGGGGGCGAAACTATGGCTACACCTTC.

This clonotype has more than one count but fewer than ten. Relative to the germline gene, one junction end is altered; a read error may explain this. The genes are TRBV12-3 or TRBV12-4 and TRBJ2-7, with D possibly being TRBD2 (5 bases). CDR3 length equals 15 residues. The CDR3 nucleotides are TGTGCTAGCAGTCCCGTCGCGGGCTCCTCCTACGAGCAGTACTTC. Amino acid sequence: CASSPVAGSSYEQYF.

This clonotype was seen ten or more times. This chain joins TRBV3-1 and TRBJ2-1, with 8 bases fitting TRBD2. CDR1 and CDR2 from the germline V gene are LGHDT and YNNKEL (reference sequence). V lost 4 bases and J lost 10; bases outside the gene matches: 12. The CDR3 contains 15 residues. CDR3 nucleotides: TGTGCCAGCAGCCCCTTGCGGGGGGCGATCACCGAGCAGTTCTTC. It encodes CASSPLRGAITEQFF.

Points on this clonotype: Sequence at one end of the junction differs from germline and may be a read error. J is TRBJ2-3 and V is TRBV7-2; D gene uncertain. Germline lookup yields CDR1 SGHTA and CDR2 FQGNSA. The CDR3 loop spans 11 amino acids. CDR3: CASAVTDTQYF. The CDR3 nucleotides read TGCGCCAGCGCGGTTACAGATACGCAGTATTTT.

The chain recombines TRBV10-3 with TRBJ2-2, with D possibly TRBD1 on 5 matching bases. The CDR3 runs to 15 residues. Germline V lookup: CDR1 ENHRY, CDR2 SYGVKD. Trimming shortened V by 2 bases and J by 6 bases, and 13 bases separated the two germline ends. CDR3 sequence (DNA): TGTGCCATCAGTGAGCGGCAGGGTGGCGCCGGGGAGCTGTTTTTT. It specifies CAISERQGGAGELFF.

This clonotype appeared a few times. This sequence may be a read error, since a much larger clone differs from it by one base. V is TRBV5-1 and J is TRBJ2-6; D is perhaps TRBD1 (5 bases). The CDR3 runs to 13 residues. Looked up from germline, CDR1 is SGHRS and CDR2 is YFSETQ. This CDR3 reads CASSFTGANVLAF. CDR3 coding DNA: TGCGCCAGCAGCTTTACTGGGGCCAACGTCCTGGCTTTC.

Remarks on this clonotype: This could be a read error, since a much larger clone is one nucleotide away. V gene TRBV29-1 combines with J gene TRBJ2-7; TRBD1 might be the D (6 bases). Germline CDR1 is SQVTM and CDR2 is ANQGSEA. Trimming shortened V by 3 bases and J by 7 bases, and 16 bases separated the two germline ends. This CDR3 comprises 13 residues. CDR3 sequence reads: CSVDLAGVSEQYF. CDR3 nucleotides: TGCAGCGTTGATCTGGCAGGGGTCAGTGAGCAGTACTTC.

In its sample, this clonotype was seen many times. In DNA form, the CDR3 reads TGTGCCACCAGCAGAGATACCGGGACTAGCGGGGCTGAGACCCAGTACTTC. Translation: CATSRDTGTSGAETQYF. This chain connects TRBV15 to TRBJ2-5; 13 bases match TRBD2. The CDR3 loop spans 17 amino acids. With 0 bases clipped from V and 5 bases from J, the junction kept 6 bases outside the gene matches. Germline loops: CDR1 LNHNV, CDR2 YYDKDF (reference sequence).

This clonotype was recorded many times. The V call is TRBV24-1, the J call TRBJ2-3; 9 nucleotides line up with TRBD2. With 3 bases clipped from V and 2 bases from J, the junction kept 5 bases outside the gene matches. Germline V lookup: CDR1 KGHDR, CDR2 SFDVKD. This CDR3 comprises 16 residues. CDR3 bases: TGTGCCACCAGTGATCGTAGCGGGGGCGACACAGATACGCAGTATTTT. Translation: CATSDRSGGDTDTQYF.

This clonotype was picked up a small number of times. Written as DNA, the CDR3 is TGTGCCAGCAGCTACTCTAGCGGGGGGGCCAGGACAGATACGCAGTATTTT. It translates to CASSYSSGGARTDTQYF. The chain is built from TRBV9 and TRBJ2-3; TRBD2 agrees at 12 bases. V was clipped by 4 bases and J by 3 bases; unmatched bases: 9. In germline, CDR1 is SGDLS, CDR2 YYNGEE. This CDR3 comprises 17 residues.

This clonotype was counted between two and nine times. Given a much more abundant clone one base away, this may be a read error. This chain connects TRBV5-1 to TRBJ2-7, with 9 bases matching TRBD1. V lost 3 bases and J lost 7; bases outside the gene matches: 11. The CDR3 sequence is 15 residues long. Germline V gene data show CDR1 as SGHRS and CDR2 as YFSETQ. The CDR3: CASSYGQGNVDEQYF. The CDR3 DNA sequence: TGCGCCAGCAGCTATGGACAGGGGAACGTCGATGAGCAGTACTTC.

This clonotype was seen at least ten times. The chain couples TRBV25-1 to TRBJ2-6; TRBD1 is a possible D gene (6 bases). This CDR3 comprises 16 residues. V lost 5 bases to trimming and J lost 0 bases, with 11 bases between them. Looked up from germline, CDR1 is MGHDK and CDR2 is SYGVNS. As DNA, the CDR3 is TGTGCCAGCAGTACCTACAGGGACTCTGGGGCCAACGTCCTGACTTTC. Protein product: CASSTYRDSGANVLTF.

A word on this clonotype: A much larger clone differs from this one at a single base, so this may be a read error. The chain carries TRBV14 and TRBJ2-3, with D perhaps matching TRBD2 (6 bases). Germline CDR1 reads SGHDN; CDR2 reads FVKESK. The CDR3 contains 13 residues. CDR3 loop: CAGSQDWRGRLYF. CDR3 sequence (DNA): TGTGCCGGCAGCCAAGATTGGCGGGGACGGTTGTATTTT.

The rearrangement joins TRBV20-1 to TRBJ2-1, with 9 bases aligning to TRBD2. This CDR3 comprises 16 residues. Germline V gene sequence: CDR1 DFQATT, CDR2 SNEGSKA (reference sequence). Trimming took 7 bases from V and 1 from J; bases not matched to a gene: 11. CDR3 in DNA: TGCAGTGTCAGGGGACGGGCGGGGGGGTCCTACAATGAGCAGTTCTTC. Protein sequence: CSVRGRAGGSYNEQFF.

This clonotype has a count of ten or more. The chain couples TRBV5-6 to TRBJ2-5; 7 nucleotides align to TRBD1. Germline V CDR1 and CDR2: SGHDT, YYEEEE. Unmatched junction bases numbered 14, after V lost 4 bases and J lost 5 bases. CDR3 size: 16 residues. The chain's CDR3 is CASSQNRQGLGETQYF. As DNA, the CDR3 is TGTGCCAGCAGCCAAAACCGACAGGGTTTGGGGGAGACCCAGTACTTC.